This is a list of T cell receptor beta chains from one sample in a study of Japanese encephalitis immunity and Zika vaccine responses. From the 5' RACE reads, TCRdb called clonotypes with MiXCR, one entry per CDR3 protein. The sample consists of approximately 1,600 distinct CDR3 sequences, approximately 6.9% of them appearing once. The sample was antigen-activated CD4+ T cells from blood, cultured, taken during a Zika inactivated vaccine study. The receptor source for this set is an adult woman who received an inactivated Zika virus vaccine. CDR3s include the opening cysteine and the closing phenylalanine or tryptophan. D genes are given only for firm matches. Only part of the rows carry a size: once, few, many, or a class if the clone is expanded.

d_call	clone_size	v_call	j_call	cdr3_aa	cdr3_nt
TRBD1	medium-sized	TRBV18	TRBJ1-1	CASSRLDRGQDTEAFF	TGTGCCAGCTCGCGCCTTGACAGGGGGCAGGACACTGAAGCTTTCTTT
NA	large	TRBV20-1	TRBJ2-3	CSASSLARRADTQYF	TGCAGTGCTAGCTCCCTAGCGCGGAGGGCAGATACGCAGTATTTT
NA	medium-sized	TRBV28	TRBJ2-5	CASSLQPSVTQYF	TGTGCCAGCAGTTTACAGCCCAGTGTGACCCAGTACTTC
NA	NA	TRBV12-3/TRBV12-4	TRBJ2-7	CASSPVGHGQYF	TGTGCCAGCAGCCCAGTGGGACACGGGCAGTACTTC
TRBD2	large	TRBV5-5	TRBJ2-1	CASSLRLAASGEQFF	TGTGCCAGCAGCTTGCGACTAGCGGCGTCTGGTGAGCAGTTCTTC
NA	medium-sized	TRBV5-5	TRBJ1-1	CASSLPVLSRTNTEAFF	TGTGCCAGCAGCTTGCCCGTTCTGAGCAGAACGAACACTGAAGCTTTCTTT
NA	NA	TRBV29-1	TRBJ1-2	CSVEERSGTGRGGYTF	TGCAGCGTTGAAGAAAGAAGTGGAACGGGACGGGGAGGCTACACCTTC
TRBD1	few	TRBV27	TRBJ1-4	CASSLSPLTGAAEKLFF	TGTGCCAGCAGTTTATCCCCCTTGACAGGGGCAGCGGAAAAACTGTTTTTT
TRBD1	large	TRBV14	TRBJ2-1	CASSQVIGTGFFHEQFF	TGTGCCAGCAGCCAAGTAATCGGGACAGGGTTTTTCCATGAGCAGTTCTTC
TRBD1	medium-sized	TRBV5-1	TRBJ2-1	CASSLEGAGEQFF	TGCGCCAGCAGCTTGGAGGGGGCCGGTGAGCAGTTCTTC
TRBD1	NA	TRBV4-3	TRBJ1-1	CASSQTGTGNTEAFF	TGCGCCAGCAGCCAAACCGGGACAGGGAACACTGAAGCTTTCTTT
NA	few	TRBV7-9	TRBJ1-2	CASNSLWAEYGYTF	TGTGCCAGCAACTCCCTATGGGCAGAGTATGGCTACACCTTC
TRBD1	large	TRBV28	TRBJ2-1	CASRPLLTGDREQFF	TGTGCCAGCAGACCTCTATTGACAGGGGATCGTGAGCAGTTCTTC
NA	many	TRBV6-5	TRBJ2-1	CATRSGVPHNEQFF	TGTGCCACCCGGTCAGGGGTGCCCCACAATGAGCAGTTCTTC
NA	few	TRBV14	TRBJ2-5	CASSQDLEETQYF	TGTGCCAGCAGCCAAGACCTTGAAGAGACCCAGTACTTC
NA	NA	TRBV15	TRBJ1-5	CATSRDWNSNQPQHF	TGTGCCACCAGCAGAGATTGGAATAGCAATCAGCCCCAGCATTTT
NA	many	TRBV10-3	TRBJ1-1	CAIRLDRDTEAFF	TGTGCCATCAGGCTGGACAGAGACACTGAAGCTTTCTTT
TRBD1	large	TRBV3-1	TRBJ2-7	CASSQGTGRFYEQYF	TGTGCCAGCAGCCAAGGGACAGGGAGATTCTACGAGCAGTACTTC
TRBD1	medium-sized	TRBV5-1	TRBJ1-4	CASSPGTGGEKLFF	TGCGCCAGCAGCCCCGGGACAGGGGGCGAAAAACTGTTTTTT
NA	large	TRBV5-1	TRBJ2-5	CASSLSGMGTQEETQYF	TGCGCCAGCAGCTTGAGTGGGATGGGGACTCAGGAAGAGACCCAGTACTTC
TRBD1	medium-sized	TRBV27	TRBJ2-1	CASSTRTGYNEQFF	TGTGCCAGCAGTACCCGGACAGGCTACAATGAGCAGTTCTTC
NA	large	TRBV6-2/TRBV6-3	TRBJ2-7	CASSYRDSGTFYSYEQYF	TGTGCCAGCAGTTACCGCGACTCCGGGACATTTTACTCCTACGAGCAGTACTTC
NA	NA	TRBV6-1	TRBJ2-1	CASSARVRVYNEQFF	TGTGCCAGCAGTGCCAGGGTTCGGGTATACAATGAGCAGTTCTTC
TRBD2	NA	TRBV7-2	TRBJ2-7	CASSRTTSGGFYEQYF	TGTGCCAGCAGCCGCACCACTAGCGGGGGATTCTACGAGCAGTACTTC
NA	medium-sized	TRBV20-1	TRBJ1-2	CSARVASGNYGYTF	TGCAGTGCTAGAGTGGCCAGCGGGAACTATGGCTACACCTTC
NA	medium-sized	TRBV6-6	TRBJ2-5	CASSFPSLKQETQYF	TGTGCCAGCAGTTTCCCAAGTTTGAAACAAGAGACCCAGTACTTC
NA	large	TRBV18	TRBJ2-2	CASSPNGVTGELFF	TGTGCCAGCTCACCAAATGGGGTCACCGGGGAGCTGTTTTTT
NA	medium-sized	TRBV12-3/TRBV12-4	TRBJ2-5	CASSLNTGKTQYF	TGTGCCAGCAGTTTGAACACAGGGAAGACCCAGTACTTC
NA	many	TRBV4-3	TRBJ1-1	CASSQDFALGKGMNTEAFF	TGCGCCAGCAGCCAAGATTTTGCCCTTGGGAAGGGCATGAACACTGAAGCTTTCTTT
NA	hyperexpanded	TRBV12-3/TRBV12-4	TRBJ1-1	CASRPTTGNTEAFF	TGTGCCAGCAGACCTACGACAGGGAACACTGAAGCTTTCTTT
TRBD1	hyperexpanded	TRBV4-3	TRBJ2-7	CASSQGMGQDFYEQYF	TGCGCCAGCAGCCAAGGAATGGGACAGGACTTCTACGAGCAGTACTTC
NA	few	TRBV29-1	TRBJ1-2	CSVRQDMVDGYTF	TGCAGCGTCCGACAGGATATGGTTGATGGCTACACCTTC
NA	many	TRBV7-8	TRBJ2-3	CASSSMDTQYF	TGTGCCAGCAGCTCCATGGATACGCAGTATTTT
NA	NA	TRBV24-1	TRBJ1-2	CATSPRSGDYTF	TGTGCCACCAGCCCCCGCTCAGGGGATTACACCTTC
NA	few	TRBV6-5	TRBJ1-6	CASRRRIPYNSPLHF	TGTGCCAGCAGGCGGAGAATTCCTTATAATTCACCCCTCCACTTT
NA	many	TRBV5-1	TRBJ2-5	CASSYQGEGETQYF	TGCGCCAGCAGCTACCAGGGAGAGGGCGAGACCCAGTACTTC
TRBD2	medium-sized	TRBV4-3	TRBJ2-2	CASSQAGGQTGELFF	TGCGCCAGCAGCCAAGCGGGGGGGCAGACCGGGGAGCTGTTTTTT
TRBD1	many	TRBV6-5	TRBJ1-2	CASSYTMGQGADGYTF	TGTGCCAGCAGCTATACAATGGGACAGGGGGCGGATGGCTACACCTTC
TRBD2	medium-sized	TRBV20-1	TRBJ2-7	CSARPRLSVAGLHRGGFYEQYF	TGCAGTGCCCGCCCGAGGTTAAGCGTAGCGGGGTTGCATCGTGGCGGTTTCTACGAGCAGTACTTC
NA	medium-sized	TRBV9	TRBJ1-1	CASSVDGTRTEAFF	TGTGCCAGCAGCGTAGACGGGACTCGAACTGAAGCTTTCTTT
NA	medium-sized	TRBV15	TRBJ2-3	CATSARGPTDTQYF	TGTGCCACCAGCGCCCGGGGCCCGACAGATACGCAGTATTTT
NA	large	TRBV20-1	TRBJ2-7	CSALGGAAVRMEQYF	TGCAGTGCTCTAGGAGGGGCAGCGGTGAGGATGGAGCAGTACTTC
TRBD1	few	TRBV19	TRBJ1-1	CASSIQGQLNTEAFF	TGTGCCAGTAGTATCCAGGGACAGCTGAACACTGAAGCTTTCTTT
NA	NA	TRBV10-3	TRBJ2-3	CAISQGTSGVADTQYF	TGTGCCATCAGCCAGGGGACTTCAGGCGTTGCAGATACGCAGTATTTT
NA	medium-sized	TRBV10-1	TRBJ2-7	CASSGSGLWGNSDTYEQYF	TGCGCCAGTTCAGGATCAGGGCTTTGGGGAAACTCGGATACCTACGAGCAGTACTTC
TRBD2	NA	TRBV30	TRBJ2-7	CAWRGGISYEQYF	TGTGCCTGGAGGGGGGGGATCTCCTACGAGCAGTACTTC
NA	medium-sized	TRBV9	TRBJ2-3	CASSAPGRLTDTQYF	TGTGCCAGCAGCGCTCCGGGACGCCTGACCGATACGCAGTATTTT
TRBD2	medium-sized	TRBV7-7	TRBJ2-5	CASSSARGGGETQYF	TGTGCCAGCAGCTCTGCTCGGGGGGGTGGCGAGACCCAGTACTTC
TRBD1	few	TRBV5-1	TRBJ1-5	CASSTGQNNQPQHF	TGCGCCAGCAGCACGGGACAGAACAATCAGCCCCAGCATTTT
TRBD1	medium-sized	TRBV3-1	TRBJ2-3	CASSPGDSFTDTQYF	TGTGCCAGCAGCCCCGGGGACAGCTTCACAGATACGCAGTATTTT
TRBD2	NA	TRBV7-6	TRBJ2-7	CASRTSGGSEQYF	TGTGCCAGCCGAACTAGCGGGGGAAGCGAGCAGTACTTC
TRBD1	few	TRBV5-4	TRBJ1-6	CASSSVKQGKNSPLHF	TGTGCCAGCAGCTCGGTCAAACAGGGGAAAAATTCACCCCTCCACTTT
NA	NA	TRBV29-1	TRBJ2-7	CSVAPRSSYEQYF	TGCAGCGTTGCTCCCAGGAGCTCCTACGAGCAGTACTTC
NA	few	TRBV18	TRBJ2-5	CASSLGGGPQKETQYF	TGTGCCAGCTCACTCGGAGGCGGCCCCCAGAAGGAGACCCAGTACTTC
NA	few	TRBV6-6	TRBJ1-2	CASSPGPNYGYTF	TGTGCCAGCAGCCCGGGACCTAACTATGGCTACACCTTC